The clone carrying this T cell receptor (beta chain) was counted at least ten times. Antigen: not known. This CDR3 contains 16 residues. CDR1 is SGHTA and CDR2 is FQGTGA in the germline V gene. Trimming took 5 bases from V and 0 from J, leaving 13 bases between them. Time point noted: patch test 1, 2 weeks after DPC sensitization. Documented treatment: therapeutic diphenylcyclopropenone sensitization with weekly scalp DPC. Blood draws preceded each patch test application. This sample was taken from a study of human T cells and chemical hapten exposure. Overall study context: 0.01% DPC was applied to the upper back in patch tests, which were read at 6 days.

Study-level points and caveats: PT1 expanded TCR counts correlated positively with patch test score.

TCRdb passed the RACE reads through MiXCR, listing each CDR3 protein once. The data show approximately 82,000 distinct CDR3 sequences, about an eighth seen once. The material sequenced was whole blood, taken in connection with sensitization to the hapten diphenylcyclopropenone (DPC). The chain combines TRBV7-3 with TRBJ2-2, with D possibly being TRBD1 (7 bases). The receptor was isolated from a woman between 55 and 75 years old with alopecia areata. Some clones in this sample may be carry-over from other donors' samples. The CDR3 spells CASSRGTDSNTGELFF. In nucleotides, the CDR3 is TGTGCCAGCAGCCGGGGGACAGATTCGAACACCGGGGAGCTGTTTTTT.